This entry features one TCR beta chain sequence. Its antigen is undetermined. This sample was taken from a study of cytomegalovirus exposure and HLA in healthy donors. Study-wide results and caveats: Judged likely to be a sequencing artifact was a cluster of highly shared sequence variants. As a later analysis showed, a missense DCLRE1C variant was linked to trimming of TCR beta V- and J-genes. In a later analysis, specific HLA alleles were associated with 15,000 or so TCR beta sequences at a 0.05 false discovery rate.

The CDR3 length is 18 residues. Germline lookup yields CDR1 SGHTA and CDR2 FQGNSA. V lost 6 bases and J lost 7, with 27 bases in between. It was with 60 Vbeta and 13 Jbeta primers that the PCR ran. The assay was immunoSEQ multiplex PCR, and TCRdb's table has in-frame clones only and misses some. The sample lists about 95,000 clones, 75% to 85% occurring once. The clonotype was recovered from a young man in good health and CMV-seropositive. The chain recombines TRBV7-2 with TRBJ1-4; D is uncertain. What was sequenced was PBMCs. CDR3 protein: CASSQLWEVPPVGEKLFF. CDR3 nucleotides: TGTGCCAGCAGTCAACTCTGGGAGGTGCCTCCCGTCGGTGAAAAACTGTTTTTT.